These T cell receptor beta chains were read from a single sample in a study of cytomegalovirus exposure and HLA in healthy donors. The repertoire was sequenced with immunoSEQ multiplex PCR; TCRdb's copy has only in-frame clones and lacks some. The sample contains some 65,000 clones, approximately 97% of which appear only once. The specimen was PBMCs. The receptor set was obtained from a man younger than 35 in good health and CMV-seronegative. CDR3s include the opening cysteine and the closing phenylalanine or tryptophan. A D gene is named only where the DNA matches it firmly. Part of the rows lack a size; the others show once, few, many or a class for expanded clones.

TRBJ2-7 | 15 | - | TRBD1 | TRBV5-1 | CASSSTGFFGHEQYF | TGCGCCAGCAGCTCGACAGGGTTTTTCGGGCACGAGCAGTACTTC
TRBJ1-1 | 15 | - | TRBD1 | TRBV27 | CASNDRGLNSAKAFF | TGTGCCAGCAACGACAGGGGGCTAAACAGCGCGAAAGCTTTCTTT
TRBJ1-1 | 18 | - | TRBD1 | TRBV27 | CASSPRTGSKGMNTEAFF | TGTGCCAGCAGTCCCCGGACAGGGTCTAAAGGAATGAACACTGAAGCTTTCTTT
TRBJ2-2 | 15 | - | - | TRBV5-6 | CASSKDQYRARELFF | TGTGCCAGCAGCAAGGACCAATACAGGGCGAGGGAGCTGTTTTTT
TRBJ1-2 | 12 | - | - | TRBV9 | CASSSGWRGYTF | TGTGCCAGCAGTTCAGGGTGGCGTGGCTACACCTTC
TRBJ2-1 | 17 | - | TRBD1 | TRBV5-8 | CASSSQGQGNPYNEQFF | TGTGCCAGCAGCTCCCAGGGACAGGGAAACCCTTACAATGAGCAGTTCTTC
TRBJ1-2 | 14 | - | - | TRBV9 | CASSVGGGDYGYTF | TGTGCCAGCAGCGTAGGGGGAGGGGACTATGGCTACACCTTC
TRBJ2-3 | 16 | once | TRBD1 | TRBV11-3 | CASSLAGQGAADTQYF | TGTGCCAGCAGCTTAGCGGGACAGGGGGCGGCAGATACGCAGTATTTT
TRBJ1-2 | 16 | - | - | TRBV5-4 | CASSLAAAASAYGYTF | TGTGCCAGCAGCTTGGCTGCGGCAGCCTCGGCTTATGGCTACACCTTC
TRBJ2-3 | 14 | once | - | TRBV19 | CASSMAASTDTQYF | TGTGCCAGTAGTATGGCAGCGAGCACAGATACGCAGTATTTT
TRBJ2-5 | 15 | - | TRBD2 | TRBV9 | CASSSSGRPQETQYF | TGTGCCAGCAGCTCTAGCGGGAGGCCGCAAGAGACCCAGTACTTC
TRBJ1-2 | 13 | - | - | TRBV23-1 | CASSQIQVYGYTF | TGCGCCAGCAGTCAAATACAGGTCTATGGCTACACCTTC
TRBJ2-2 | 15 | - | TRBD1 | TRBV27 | CASSWGQGEGGELFF | TGTGCCAGCAGTTGGGGACAGGGGGAGGGCGGGGAGCTGTTTTTT
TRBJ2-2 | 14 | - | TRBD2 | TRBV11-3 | CASSPGGVPGELFF | TGTGCCAGCAGCCCCGGGGGGGTGCCCGGGGAGCTGTTTTTT
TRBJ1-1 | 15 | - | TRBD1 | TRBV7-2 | CASSSRDREHTEAFF | TGTGCCAGCAGCTCCCGGGACAGGGAGCACACTGAAGCTTTCTTT
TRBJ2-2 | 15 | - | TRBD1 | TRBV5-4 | CASSPGQGSAGELFF | TGTGCCAGCAGCCCAGGACAGGGGTCGGCCGGGGAGCTGTTTTTT
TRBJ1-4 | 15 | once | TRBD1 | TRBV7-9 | CASSFTGATNEKLFF | TGTGCCAGCAGTTTCACAGGGGCAACTAATGAAAAACTGTTTTTT
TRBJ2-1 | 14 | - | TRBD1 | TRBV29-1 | CSVTGTGKYNEQFF | TGCAGCGTGACCGGGACAGGGAAATACAATGAGCAGTTCTTC
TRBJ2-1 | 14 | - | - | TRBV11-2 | CASSLHRLGAEQFF | TGTGCCAGCAGCTTGCACCGGCTGGGCGCTGAGCAGTTCTTC
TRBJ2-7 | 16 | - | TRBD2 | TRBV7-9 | CASSLPRAGINLEQYF | TGTGCCAGCAGCCTACCCCGAGCGGGGATCAACCTCGAGCAGTACTTC
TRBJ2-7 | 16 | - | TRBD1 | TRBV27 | CASSSTGASLAYEQYF | TGTGCCAGCAGTTCTACAGGGGCCTCTTTGGCGTACGAGCAGTACTTC
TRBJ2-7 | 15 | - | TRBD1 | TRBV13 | CASSTWTGSSYEQYF | TGTGCCAGCAGCACCTGGACAGGAAGCTCCTACGAGCAGTACTTC
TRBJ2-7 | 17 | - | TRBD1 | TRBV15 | CATSRDLGGQGALEQYF | TGTGCCACCAGCAGGGACCTAGGTGGACAGGGGGCTCTCGAGCAGTACTTC
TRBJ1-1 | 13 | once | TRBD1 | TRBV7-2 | CASSLRGLNEAFF | TGTGCCAGCAGCCTCAGGGGGCTGAACGAAGCTTTCTTT
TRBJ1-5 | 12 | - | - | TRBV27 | CASTSGNQPQHF | TGTGCCAGTACCAGCGGCAATCAGCCCCAGCATTTT
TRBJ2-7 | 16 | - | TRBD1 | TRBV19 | CASSIDYRGQNYEQYF | TGTGCCAGTAGTATAGATTACAGGGGGCAAAACTACGAGCAGTACTTC
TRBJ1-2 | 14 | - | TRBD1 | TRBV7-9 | CASIIGQGVYGYTF | TGTGCCAGCATCATCGGACAGGGGGTTTATGGCTACACCTTC
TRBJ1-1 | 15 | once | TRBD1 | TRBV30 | CAWTYPGDRGSEAFF | TGTGCCTGGACTTACCCAGGGGACAGGGGGTCTGAAGCTTTCTTT
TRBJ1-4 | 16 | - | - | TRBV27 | CASSLNPGTGGEKLFF | TGTGCCAGCAGTTTAAACCCCGGGACGGGGGGGGAAAAACTGTTTTTT
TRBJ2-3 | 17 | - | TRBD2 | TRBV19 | CASSRLAGATLGDTQYF | TGTGCCAGTAGCCGACTAGCGGGAGCGACTTTGGGGGATACGCAGTATTTT
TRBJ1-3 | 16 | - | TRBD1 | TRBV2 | CASIVLTGKTGNTIYF | TGTGCCAGCATCGTCCTGACAGGGAAGACGGGAAACACCATATATTTT
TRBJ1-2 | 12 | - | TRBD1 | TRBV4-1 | CASSQTGVGYTF | TGCGCCAGCAGCCAGACAGGGGTAGGCTACACCTTC
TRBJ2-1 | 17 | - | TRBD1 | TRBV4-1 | CASSLTLQGASYNEQFF | TGCGCCAGCAGCCTCACCCTACAGGGGGCATCCTACAATGAGCAGTTCTTC
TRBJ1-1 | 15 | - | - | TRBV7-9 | CASSPPLMGGREAFF | TGTGCCAGCAGCCCCCCCCTGATGGGAGGGCGTGAAGCTTTCTTT
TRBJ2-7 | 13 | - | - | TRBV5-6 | CASSLAKSGEQYF | TGTGCCAGCAGCTTGGCCAAGTCAGGAGAGCAGTACTTC
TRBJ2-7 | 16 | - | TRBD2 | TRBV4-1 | CASSQDEASGSYEQYF | TGCGCCAGCAGCCAAGATGAGGCTAGCGGCTCCTACGAGCAGTACTTC
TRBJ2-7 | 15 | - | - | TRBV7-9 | CASSFVSGSGNEQYF | TGTGCCAGCAGCTTCGTCTCGGGGTCTGGTAACGAGCAGTACTTC
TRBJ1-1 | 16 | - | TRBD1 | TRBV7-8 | CASSAGQEITNTEAFF | TGTGCCAGCAGCGCGGGACAGGAAATCACCAACACTGAAGCTTTCTTT
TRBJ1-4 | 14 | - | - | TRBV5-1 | CASSTAGPDEKLFF | TGCGCCAGCAGCACGGCAGGGCCGGATGAAAAACTGTTTTTT
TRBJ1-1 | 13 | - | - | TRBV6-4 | CASKQGMNTEAFF | TGTGCCAGCAAACAGGGCATGAACACTGAAGCTTTCTTT
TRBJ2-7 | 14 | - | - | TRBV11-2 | CASSWSDSSYEQYF | TGTGCCAGCAGCTGGTCGGACAGCTCCTACGAGCAGTACTTC
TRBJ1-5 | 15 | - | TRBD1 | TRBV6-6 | CASKVTGGGNQPQHF | TGTGCCAGCAAGGTAACAGGGGGGGGCAATCAGCCCCAGCATTTT
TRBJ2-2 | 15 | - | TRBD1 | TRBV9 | CASSLSDRPPGELFF | TGTGCCAGCAGTCTCTCGGACAGGCCCCCCGGGGAGCTGTTTTTT
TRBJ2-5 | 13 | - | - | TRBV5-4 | CASSTAGQETQYF | TGTGCCAGCAGCACAGCGGGCCAAGAGACCCAGTACTTC
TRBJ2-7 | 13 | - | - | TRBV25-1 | CASSVGDSYEQYF | TGTGCCAGCAGTGTAGGGGACTCCTACGAGCAGTACTTC
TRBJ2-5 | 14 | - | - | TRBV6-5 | CASSLGPRGETQYF | TGTGCCAGCAGTTTAGGTCCCAGGGGAGAGACCCAGTACTTC
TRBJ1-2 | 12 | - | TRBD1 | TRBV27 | CASGTGGWGYTF | TGTGCCAGCGGTACAGGGGGATGGGGCTACACCTTC
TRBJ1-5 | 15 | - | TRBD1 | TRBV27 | CASGGLQGSNQPQHF | TGTGCCAGCGGCGGATTACAGGGGAGCAATCAGCCCCAGCATTTT
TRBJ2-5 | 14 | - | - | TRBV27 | CASSFSQFQETQYF | TGTGCCAGCAGTTTCTCACAGTTCCAAGAGACCCAGTACTTC
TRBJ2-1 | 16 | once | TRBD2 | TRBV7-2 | CASSASTSGSYNEQFF | TGTGCCAGCAGCGCCTCTACTAGCGGGAGCTACAATGAGCAGTTCTTC
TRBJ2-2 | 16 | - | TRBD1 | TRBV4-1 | CASSQIGTGKTGELFF | TGCGCCAGCAGCCAAATCGGGACAGGGAAGACCGGGGAGCTGTTTTTT
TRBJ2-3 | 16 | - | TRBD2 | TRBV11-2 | CASSHGLAGPTDTQYF | TGTGCCAGCAGCCACGGACTAGCGGGACCCACAGATACGCAGTATTTT
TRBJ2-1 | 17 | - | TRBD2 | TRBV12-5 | CASGLVRSSGRYNEQFF | TGTGCTAGTGGTTTGGTAAGGTCTAGCGGGAGGTACAATGAGCAGTTCTTC